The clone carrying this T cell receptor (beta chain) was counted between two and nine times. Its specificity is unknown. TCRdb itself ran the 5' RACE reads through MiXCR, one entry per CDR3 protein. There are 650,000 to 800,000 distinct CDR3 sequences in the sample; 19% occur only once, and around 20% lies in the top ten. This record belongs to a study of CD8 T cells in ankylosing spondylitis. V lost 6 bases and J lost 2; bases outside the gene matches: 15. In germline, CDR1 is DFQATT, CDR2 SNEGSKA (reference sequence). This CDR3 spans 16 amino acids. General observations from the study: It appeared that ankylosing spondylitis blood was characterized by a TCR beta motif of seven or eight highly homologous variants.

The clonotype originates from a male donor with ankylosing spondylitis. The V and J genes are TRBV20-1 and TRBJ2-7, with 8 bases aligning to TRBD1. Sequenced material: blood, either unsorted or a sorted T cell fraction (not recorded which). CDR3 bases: TGCAGTGCCCCGGACAGGGTAGCCTCTCTTCCCTACGAGCAGTACTTC. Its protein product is CSAPDRVASLPYEQYF.